This is a list of T cell receptor beta chains from one sample in a study of cytomegalovirus exposure and HLA in healthy donors. Only in-frame clones appear in the TCRdb table, and some are missing; sequencing was by immunoSEQ multiplex PCR. Among 100,000 or so clones, more than 55% were seen once, and the ten largest hold 5% to 6.5%. The specimen sequenced was PBMCs. The receptors derive from a woman between 25 and 40 years old in good health and CMV-seropositive. Each CDR3 is given with its conserved first and last residue. The order of the fields is CDR3 length, D gene, J gene, clone size, V gene, CDR3 DNA, CDR3 protein. A D gene is named only where the DNA matches it firmly. Expanded clones get a size class; other rows say once, few or many, or leave the size out.

length: 14
D: -
J: TRBJ1-4
size: once
V: TRBV5-4
DNA: TGTGCCAGCAGCTCGAAGGAAAGGGGCCCCAAACTGTTTTTT
CDR3: CASSSKERGPKLFF

length: 14
D: -
J: TRBJ1-2
size: -
V: TRBV18
DNA: TGTGCCAGCTCACCCGCGAGTAGGGGCTATGGCTACACCTTC
CDR3: CASSPASRGYGYTF

length: 13
D: TRBD1
J: TRBJ1-2
size: -
V: TRBV6-1
DNA: TGTGCCAGCAGTGAAGATACAGGGGACGGCTACCCCTTC
CDR3: CASSEDTGDGYPF

length: 15
D: TRBD1
J: TRBJ1-1
size: -
V: TRBV7-3
DNA: TGTGCCAGCAGCTTAAAAGGGGGCTTGAACACTGAAGCTTTCTTT
CDR3: CASSLKGGLNTEAFF

length: 15
D: TRBD2
J: TRBJ2-7
size: -
V: TRBV29-1
DNA: TGCAGCGTTTCCCGCGGGGCGGGGGGAGACTACGAGCAGTACTTC
CDR3: CSVSRGAGGDYEQYF

length: 16
D: -
J: TRBJ1-5
size: -
V: TRBV4-2
DNA: TGTGCCAGCAGCCAAGTAGTCGGAGGCTTCAATCAGCCCCAGCATTTT
CDR3: CASSQVVGGFNQPQHF

length: 12
D: -
J: TRBJ1-1
size: -
V: TRBV19
DNA: TGTGCCACTCACCCCGCGGTTGGTGAAGCTTTCTTT
CDR3: CATHPAVGEAFF

length: 14
D: -
J: TRBJ2-2
size: -
V: TRBV13
DNA: TGTGCCAGCAGCTTTGCCCTGGGGGGCGGGGAGCTGTTTTTT
CDR3: CASSFALGGGELFF

length: 13
D: TRBD2
J: TRBJ2-7
size: -
V: TRBV6-1
DNA: TGTGCCAGCAGAGTAGCGGGGGCCTACGAGCAGTACTTC
CDR3: CASRVAGAYEQYF

length: 14
D: TRBD2
J: TRBJ2-7
size: -
V: TRBV4-1
DNA: TGCGCCAGCAGACAAGTCGGGGGGGGCTACGAGCAGTACTTC
CDR3: CASRQVGGGYEQYF

length: 13
D: -
J: TRBJ1-2
size: -
V: TRBV30
DNA: TGTGCCTGGAGTGTAAGCGACTGGAGGGGCTACCCCTTC
CDR3: CAWSVSDWRGYPF

length: 11
D: -
J: TRBJ2-5
size: few
V: TRBV20-1
DNA: TGCAGTGCTAGAGATCAGGTGACCCAGTACTTC
CDR3: CSARDQVTQYF

length: 14
D: -
J: TRBJ1-3
size: -
V: TRBV5-1
DNA: TGCGCCAGCAGCCGTGACTCGCCTGGAAACACCATATATTTT
CDR3: CASSRDSPGNTIYF

length: 15
D: TRBD1
J: TRBJ1-4
size: -
V: TRBV5-5
DNA: TGTGCCAGCAGCTTGGGGGACAGGGGGGTAAAAGAACTGTTTTTT
CDR3: CASSLGDRGVKELFF

length: 16
D: -
J: TRBJ1-5
size: -
V: TRBV5-7
DNA: TGTGCCAGCAGCTTTATGAGGGGAGGAGGCAATCAGCCCCAGCATTTT
CDR3: CASSFMRGGGNQPQHF

length: 13
D: -
J: TRBJ2-1
size: -
V: TRBV5-5
DNA: TGTGCCAGCAGCTCGAACTACAACAATGAGCAGTTCTTC
CDR3: CASSSNYNNEQFF

length: 16
D: TRBD2
J: TRBJ2-7
size: -
V: TRBV5-4
DNA: TGTGCCAGCAGCTTGGGTAGTAGCGGGGGAAACTACGAGCAGTACTTC
CDR3: CASSLGSSGGNYEQYF

length: 16
D: -
J: TRBJ2-4
size: -
V: TRBV6-1
DNA: TGTGCCAGCAGTGAACAAACAGGGCTAGCCAAAAACATTCAGTACTTC
CDR3: CASSEQTGLAKNIQYF

length: 13
D: -
J: TRBJ2-7
size: -
V: TRBV19
DNA: TGTGCCAGTAGCCCAACAGGGTCCAACGAGCAGTACTTC
CDR3: CASSPTGSNEQYF

length: 15
D: TRBD2
J: TRBJ2-7
size: -
V: TRBV19
DNA: TGTGCCAGTAGTATCAGGCTAGCGGGGGCCTACGAGCAGTACTTC
CDR3: CASSIRLAGAYEQYF

length: 18
D: TRBD2
J: TRBJ2-2
size: -
V: TRBV5-3
DNA: TGTGCCAGAAGCATACATATGGGGGGGAATGATTGCACCGGGGAGCTGTTTTTT
CDR3: CARSIHMGGNDCTGELFF

length: 15
D: TRBD1
J: TRBJ1-1
size: -
V: TRBV4-3
DNA: TGCGCCAGCAGCCAATTGACAGGGGGCTCTGCTGAAGCTTTCTTT
CDR3: CASSQLTGGSAEAFF

length: 14
D: -
J: TRBJ1-1
size: -
V: TRBV7-2
DNA: TGTGCCAGCAGCTTAGAACATCGTAACACTGAAGCTTTCTTT
CDR3: CASSLEHRNTEAFF

length: 12
D: -
J: TRBJ2-7
size: -
V: TRBV5-1
DNA: TGCGCCAGCAGCAGCGACAGATACGAGCAGTACTTC
CDR3: CASSSDRYEQYF

length: 18
D: -
J: TRBJ1-3
size: -
V: TRBV4-3
DNA: TGCGCCAGCAGCCAAGATCTCGTCTCGGGGGTATGGAGAAACACCATATATTTT
CDR3: CASSQDLVSGVWRNTIYF

length: 16
D: TRBD2
J: TRBJ2-1
size: -
V: TRBV18
DNA: TGTGCCAGCTCACCACCGCGTGCGGGGGGGCCGGGTGAGCAGTTCTTC
CDR3: CASSPPRAGGPGEQFF

length: 14
D: -
J: TRBJ2-2
size: -
V: TRBV27
DNA: TGTGCCAGCAGTCAACTAGCAACTACCGGGGAGCTGTTTTTT
CDR3: CASSQLATTGELFF